This T cell receptor (beta chain) was profiled in a study of blood T cell dynamics during melanoma immunotherapy. This clone was seen a single time. V lost 4 bases, J lost 3 bases, and 10 bases lay in between. Germline CDR1 MNHNS, CDR2 SASEGT. The CDR3 covers 13 residues. The time point denotes: week 3, after first cycle of checkpoint inhibitor. Blood was drawn before treatment and at week 3 after checkpoint blockade. Libraries were prepared by immunoSEQ multiplex PCR; TCRdb keeps only in-frame clonotypes and omits some of them. The table records thousands of clones, more than 75% of them present only once.

This clonotype originated in a human donor with melanoma. The material sequenced was blood, taken from a patient treated with checkpoint blockade. This chain links TRBV6-1 with TRBJ2-7; a possible D gene is TRBD2 (5 bases). CDR3 amino acids: CASSAGTYYEQYF. The CDR3 bases are TGTGCCAGCAGTGCGGGAACCTACTACGAGCAGTACTTC.